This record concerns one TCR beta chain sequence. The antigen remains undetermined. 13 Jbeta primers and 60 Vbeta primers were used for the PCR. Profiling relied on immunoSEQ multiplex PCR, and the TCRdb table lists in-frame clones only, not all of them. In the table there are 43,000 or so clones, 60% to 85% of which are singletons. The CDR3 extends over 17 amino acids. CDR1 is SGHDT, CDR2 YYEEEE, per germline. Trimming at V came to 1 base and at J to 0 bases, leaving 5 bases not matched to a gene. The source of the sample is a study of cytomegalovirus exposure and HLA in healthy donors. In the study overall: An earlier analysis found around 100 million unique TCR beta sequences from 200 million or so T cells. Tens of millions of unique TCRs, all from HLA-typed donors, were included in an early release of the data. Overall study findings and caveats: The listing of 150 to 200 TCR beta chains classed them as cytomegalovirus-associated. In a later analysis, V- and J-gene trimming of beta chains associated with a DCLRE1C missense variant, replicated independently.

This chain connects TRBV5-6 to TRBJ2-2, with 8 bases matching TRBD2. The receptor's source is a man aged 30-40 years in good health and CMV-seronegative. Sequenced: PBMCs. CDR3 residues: CASSLRLAGPNTGELFF. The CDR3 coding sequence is TGTGCCAGCAGCTTGCGCCTAGCGGGCCCGAACACCGGGGAGCTGTTTTTT.